The text below deals with one T cell receptor beta chain. Its specificity is unknown. This sample is part of a study of CD8+CD57+ T cells in acquired aplastic anemia. Across the whole study: Sorted CD4+ and CD8+ cells yielded DNA averaging around 3.5 ug.

Notes on the study in general: Between patients and controls, CD8+ Simpson's diversity did not vary significantly. Shared by patients and controls, just under 30 CD8+ CDR3s were abundant in patients.

According to the study, genomic DNA was the template for TCR beta VDJ and CDR3 profiling. MiXCR was run by TCRdb on the reads, yielding one entry per CDR3 protein. The table has hundreds of thousands of distinct CDR3 sequences, roughly 53% seen once. CDR3 length: 14 amino acids. Germline assignment: CDR1 SQVTM and CDR2 ANQGSEA. The V end lost 6 bases, the J end lost 10 bases, and 24 bases lay between the germline ends. Patients chosen for sequencing had CD8+CD57+ cells that had expanded, as shown by flow cytometry. Among the patients, none had received any therapy at the time of blood sampling. The rearrangement joins TRBV29-1 to TRBJ1-1, with D possibly TRBD1 on 6 matching bases. The sample consisted of sorted CD4+, CD8+, or CD8+CD57+ T cells (not recorded which) from PBMCs. The source of this sequence is a human donor with aplastic anemia. CDR3 amino acids: CSVPGDYPSGGAFF. Here the CDR3 DNA reads TGCAGCGTCCCAGGGGATTATCCGTCTGGGGGAGCTTTCTTT.